In this sample, the clone carrying this T cell receptor beta chain turned up many times. The antigen is not known. The sample comes from a study of breast tumors, draining lymph nodes, adjacent tissues. Each CDR3 protein is one row after TCRdb ran MiXCR on the multiplex PCR reads. The table includes under 75,000 distinct CDR3 sequences, less than 75% detected once. CDR1 and CDR2 (germline): SGHKS, YYEKEE (reference sequence). V was clipped by 4 bases and J by 3 bases, with 10 bases between them. The CDR3 totals 14 residues. Notes on the study in general: Tumor T cell lymph node origin was a supported hypothesis, not proven.

The specimen sequenced was breast tumor tissue. The TCR comes from a female donor with breast cancer. Some clones in this sample may be carry-over from other donors' samples. The chain couples TRBV5-5 to TRBJ1-4, with a possible D match to TRBD1 (6 bases). The CDR3 DNA sequence: TGTGCCAGCAGCATCGGACAGTCTAATGAAAAACTGTTTTTT. It yields the protein CASSIGQSNEKLFF.